The clone carrying this TCR beta chain was detected only a few times. This specimen belongs to a study of blood T cell repertoires in COVID-19. The protocol was immunoSEQ multiplex PCR, while the TCRdb copy is restricted to in-frame clones and leaves out a portion. The table includes 200,000 to 250,000 clones, 83% detected once. Source material: peripheral blood. The clonotype comes from a woman aged 25 to 39 with COVID-19, enrolled during active disease.

CDR3 bases: TGTGCCAGCAGTCAACCTACTAGCGGGAGCTCATCCTACGAGCAGTACTTC. Residues: CASSQPTSGSSSYEQYF. The V and J genes are TRBV6-6 and TRBJ2-7; 11 nucleotides align to TRBD2. Germline values: CDR1 MNHNY, CDR2 SVGAGI (reference sequence). This CDR3 has 17 residues. J was trimmed by 1 base and V by 5 bases; bases with no gene match: 10.